The sequence of this T cell receptor (beta chain) was determined in a study of OX40 agonist ivuxolimab in advanced cancers. Clones were read by immunoSEQ multiplex PCR, and TCRdb kept only the in-frame ones, dropping some. This table has about 37,000 clones, 75% to 85% appearing once. This CDR3 has 15 residues. V was clipped by 3 bases and J by 5 bases; unmatched bases: 10. CDR1 and CDR2 (germline): SQVTM, ANQGSEA. This clone was seen more than once but under ten times. A history of autoimmune disease or systemic immunosuppression excluded patients. This TCR was recovered from an adult with an advanced solid tumor such as melanoma, head and neck, liver or kidney cancer. V gene TRBV29-1 combines with J gene TRBJ2-1; 7 bases align to TRBD2. The sequencing used CD4+ or CD8+ T cells sorted from blood, collected in a trial of the OX40 agonist ivuxolimab. The CDR3 reads CSVEASGWGNNEQFF. As DNA, the CDR3 is TGCAGCGTTGAGGCTAGCGGTTGGGGAAACAATGAGCAGTTCTTC.